Listed below are T cell receptor beta chains from one sample, sequenced in a study of cytomegalovirus exposure and HLA in healthy donors. Data came from immunoSEQ multiplex PCR; TCRdb stores just in-frame clones and leaves some out. There are some 150,000 clones in the sample; more than 75% occur only once, and approximately 1% lies in the top ten. The sequencing input was PBMCs. All receptors come from a male donor in good health and CMV-seronegative. Each CDR3 is given with its conserved first and last residue. D genes are given only for firm matches. Not all rows give a size; the values are once, few, many and, for expanded clones, a class.

d_call,v_call,j_call,clone_size,cdr3_nt,cdr3_aa
.,TRBV5-1,TRBJ2-3,.,TGCGCCAGCAGCCCAGTCCTTAGCACAGATACGCAGTATTTT,CASSPVLSTDTQYF
.,TRBV11-3,TRBJ2-7,.,TGTGCCAGCAGTTGGGCCTTGGGCGAGCAGTACTTC,CASSWALGEQYF
.,TRBV30,TRBJ1-4,.,TGTGCCTGGAGTGGGACGGGGGGAAAACTGTTTTTT,CAWSGTGGKLFF
.,TRBV25-1,TRBJ2-3,.,TGTGCCAGCAGTGCTCTGCGTCAGGGCTCTAGCACAGATACGCAGTATTTT,CASSALRQGSSTDTQYF
TRBD2,TRBV7-9,TRBJ2-1,.,TGTGCCAGCAGCCCCCCAACTAAAGCGGGGATAACCTACAATGAGCAGTTCTTC,CASSPPTKAGITYNEQFF
TRBD2,TRBV6-1,TRBJ2-7,.,TGTGCCAGCAGGGCGGGACTAGCGATAGACTACGAGCAGTACTTC,CASRAGLAIDYEQYF
.,TRBV7-9,TRBJ2-7,.,TGTGCCAGCAGCGGGGGGACCTCCTACGAGCAGTACTTC,CASSGGTSYEQYF
.,TRBV6-6,TRBJ1-2,.,TGTGCCAGCAGTACCACAGGGAACTATGGCTACACCTTC,CASSTTGNYGYTF
.,TRBV10-2,TRBJ2-5,.,TGCGCCAGCAACGCTGGAGCCCAGTACTTC,CASNAGAQYF
TRBD1,TRBV4-1,TRBJ1-2,.,TGCGCCAGCAGCCACGGGACAGGGAACGGCGGCTACACCTTC,CASSHGTGNGGYTF
TRBD2,TRBV15,TRBJ2-3,.,TGTGCCACCAGCAGAGATACCGAAATAGCGGGGGTCACAGATACGCAGTATTTT,CATSRDTEIAGVTDTQYF
TRBD1,TRBV14,TRBJ1-6,.,TGTGCCAGCAGCCAAAGACGGGACAGAAGATATAATTCACCCCTCCACTTT,CASSQRRDRRYNSPLHF
TRBD2,TRBV10-2,TRBJ2-5,.,TGCGCCAGCAGTGTGGAGCGGGGGGGCGGGACCCAGTACTTC,CASSVERGGGTQYF
TRBD1,TRBV4-1,TRBJ1-6,.,TGCGCCAGCAGCCAAGAAGGAGGTCGAGGGGGCTTGAGCTCCTATAATTCACCCCTCCACTTT,CASSQEGGRGGLSSYNSPLHF
TRBD2,TRBV5-6,TRBJ2-7,once,TGTGCCAGCAGTCTTCTAGCGGCATTGACCTACGAGCAGTACTTC,CASSLLAALTYEQYF
TRBD1,TRBV10-3,TRBJ2-7,.,TGTGCCATCAGTGAAAATTGGGGGACAGGGTTAAACGAGCAGTACTTC,CAISENWGTGLNEQYF
TRBD1,TRBV10-3,TRBJ1-3,once,TGTGCCATCAGTAAAGACAGGGGACTCTCTGGAAACACCATATATTTT,CAISKDRGLSGNTIYF
.,TRBV5-1,TRBJ2-7,few,TGCGCCAGCAGCTTGGGGGGGGACAGATACGAGCAGTACTTC,CASSLGGDRYEQYF
.,TRBV19,TRBJ1-4,.,TGTGCCAGTAGTTTACAGGCCCTGGGGGGTGAAAAACTGTTTTTT,CASSLQALGGEKLFF
TRBD1,TRBV7-2,TRBJ2-7,.,TGTGCCAGCAGCTTAGACAGGGGGCGGTACGAGCAGTACTTC,CASSLDRGRYEQYF
.,TRBV4-1,TRBJ1-4,few,TGCGCCAGCACCCAAGTATACAGAGAGGGCGAAAAACTGTTTTTT,CASTQVYREGEKLFF
.,TRBV6-6,TRBJ1-5,.,TGTGCCAGCAGAGAGCAGGGAAGAAATCAGCCCCAGCATTTT,CASREQGRNQPQHF
TRBD1,TRBV19,TRBJ1-2,.,TGTGCCAGTAGTATAGACAGGGGGAGATATGGCTACACCTTC,CASSIDRGRYGYTF
TRBD1,TRBV5-6,TRBJ1-1,.,TGTGCCAGCAGGCGGACAGGGGTGAACACTGAAGCTTTCTTT,CASRRTGVNTEAFF
.,TRBV5-8,TRBJ2-1,many,TGTGCCAGCAGCTTGGGATCGGGGATCAGCTCCTACAATGAGCAGTTCTTC,CASSLGSGISSYNEQFF
TRBD2,TRBV19,TRBJ2-5,once,TGTGCCAGTAGTGCCCGGGGGGGGCGCCAAGAGACCCAGTACTTC,CASSARGGRQETQYF
TRBD1,TRBV5-1,TRBJ1-5,few,TGCGCCAGCAGCTTGACAGGGGGCGGGCAGCCCCAGCATTTT,CASSLTGGGQPQHF
TRBD2,TRBV29-1,TRBJ2-3,once,TGCAGCGTTGCGGGGGGGCTTCGGGTCACAGATACGCAGTATTTT,CSVAGGLRVTDTQYF
TRBD1,TRBV19,TRBJ2-5,.,TGTGCCAGTAGTATAGCAGGGGGAAGAATGAAGACCCAGTACTTC,CASSIAGGRMKTQYF
.,TRBV5-5,TRBJ1-5,.,TGTGCCAGCAGCTGGGTAGGCGGGGGGGGCAATCAGCCCCAGCATTTT,CASSWVGGGGNQPQHF
.,TRBV7-8,TRBJ1-6,many,TGTGCCAGCACAGGGCCGCTTTATAATTCACCCCTCCACTTT,CASTGPLYNSPLHF
TRBD1,TRBV7-2,TRBJ1-2,.,TGTGCCAGCAGCCCAGGACAGGGGGCCGATGGCTACACCTTC,CASSPGQGADGYTF
TRBD1,TRBV7-2,TRBJ1-2,.,TGTGCCAGCAGCCCAGGTGGACGACAGGGGGAAGTTTATGGCTACACCTTC,CASSPGGRQGEVYGYTF
.,TRBV19,TRBJ1-2,.,TGTGCCTGCGAGAGTCTATGGGGCTACACCTTC,CACESLWGYTF
.,TRBV2,TRBJ2-5,.,TGTGCCAGCAGTCCACAGATGGAGACCCAGTACTTC,CASSPQMETQYF
.,TRBV2,TRBJ1-3,.,TGTGCCAGCAGTGAAGGGGGGCCAAGTGGAAACACCATATATTTT,CASSEGGPSGNTIYF
.,TRBV4-3,TRBJ2-7,once,TGCGCCAGCAGCCAAGTCCCCGGCTACGAGCAGTACTTC,CASSQVPGYEQYF
.,TRBV6-5,TRBJ1-1,.,TGTGCCAGCAAGCCCGGGAGTCTTACCCGGACTGAAGCTTTCTTT,CASKPGSLTRTEAFF
.,TRBV6-5,TRBJ1-1,.,TGTGCCAGCACTCCGGGGAACACTGAAGCTTTCTTT,CASTPGNTEAFF
.,TRBV7-8,TRBJ1-2,once,TGTGCCAGCAGCCCTAACCTAGCTGACTATGGCTACACCTTC,CASSPNLADYGYTF
.,TRBV5-4,TRBJ2-3,.,TGTGCCAGCAGCTTCCCGGACAGTTCTAGCACAGATACGCAGTATTTT,CASSFPDSSSTDTQYF
.,TRBV30,TRBJ1-1,.,TGTGCCTGGAGTACCAGGGGATTGAACACTGAAGCTTTCTTT,CAWSTRGLNTEAFF
.,TRBV4-1,TRBJ2-7,.,TGCGCCAGCAGCCAAGACACAGGATCCTCCTACGAGCAGTACTTC,CASSQDTGSSYEQYF
.,TRBV6-5,TRBJ1-1,.,TGTGCCAGCAGTTACAGGGAGTTGGGTAGGAACACTGAAGCTTTCTTT,CASSYRELGRNTEAFF
TRBD2,TRBV2,TRBJ2-7,once,TGTGCCAGCAGCCGTGACAGGGGACTAGCGAACGAGCAGTACTTC,CASSRDRGLANEQYF
TRBD2,TRBV5-6,TRBJ2-3,.,TGTGCCAGCAGCGAGGGACTAGCGGAGATTAGCACAGATACGCAGTATTTT,CASSEGLAEISTDTQYF
TRBD1,TRBV5-1,TRBJ1-2,.,TGCGCCAGTACCGGGACAGGGGATTATGGCTACACCTTC,CASTGTGDYGYTF
TRBD2,TRBV10-3,TRBJ2-3,.,TGTGCCACGGGAGCGGGGGCAGATACGCAGTATTTT,CATGAGADTQYF
.,TRBV9,TRBJ2-7,.,TGTGCCAGCAGCGTAGAGGGGGGGGCCTACGAGCAGTACTTC,CASSVEGGAYEQYF
.,TRBV5-1,TRBJ2-5,.,TGCGCCAGCAGCTTGGGGGCCCCAGGGGGGGAGACCCAGTACTTC,CASSLGAPGGETQYF
TRBD1,TRBV27,TRBJ1-1,.,TGTGCCAGCAGTTTCGGGACAGTGCCCTCTGAAGCTTTCTTT,CASSFGTVPSEAFF
TRBD1,TRBV14,TRBJ1-1,.,TGTGCCAGCAGCCAGATCCGGGACAGGGGGACTGAAGCTTTCTTT,CASSQIRDRGTEAFF
.,TRBV7-8,TRBJ2-3,.,TGTGCCAGCAGCTTATACAGGGACGGCACAGATACGCAGTATTTT,CASSLYRDGTDTQYF
TRBD2,TRBV29-1,TRBJ2-1,.,TGCAGCGCTATAGCGGGGGGGCTTGTCAATGAGCAGTTCTTC,CSAIAGGLVNEQFF
TRBD2,TRBV9,TRBJ2-1,.,TGTGCCAGCAGCGAATTACTAGCGGGGGACTCCAATGAGCAGTTCTTC,CASSELLAGDSNEQFF
.,TRBV28,TRBJ1-2,.,TGTGCCAGCAGGGGAGGGAGCTTCTATGGCTACACCTTC,CASRGGSFYGYTF
.,TRBV7-2,TRBJ2-2,.,TGTGCCAGCAGCCGGCGGGATAGTAAGGAGCTGTTTTTT,CASSRRDSKELFF